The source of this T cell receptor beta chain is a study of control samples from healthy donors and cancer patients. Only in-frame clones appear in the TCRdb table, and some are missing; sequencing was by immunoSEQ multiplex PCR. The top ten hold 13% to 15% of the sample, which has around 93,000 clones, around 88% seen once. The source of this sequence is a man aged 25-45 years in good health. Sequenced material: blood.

In nucleotides, the CDR3 is TGCGCCAGCAGTCAATCGGAGTACGTCGGAAGGCAGGGGACCTACGAGCAGTACTTC. Translating it yields CASSQSEYVGRQGTYEQYF. This sequence joins TRBV23-1 and TRBJ2-7; a possible D gene is TRBD1 (6 bases). TRBV23-1 is placed among ORFs of uncertain function. The CDR3 spans 19 residues. Trimming left V 0 bases short and J 2 bases short, with 23 bases between.